The 15 T cell receptor beta chains below come from one sample, sequenced in a study of sequential checkpoint blockade in melanoma. The sample's treatment: randomized to nivolumab then ipilimumab (arm A) or the reverse (arm B). Clones were sequenced by immunoSEQ multiplex PCR, and TCRdb holds only the in-frame ones, with some missing. Of tens of thousands of clones detected, roughly four fifths appear once; the ten largest clones hold 5.5%. Source: CD8+ T cells sorted from blood (inferred from file names), taken from a patient given nivolumab and ipilimumab in sequence. All receptors derive from a human donor with melanoma.

The chain is built from TRBV2 and TRBJ2-7; D ambiguous. The germline gives CDR1 SNHLY, CDR2 FYNNEI. The CDR3 is 11 amino acids. Trimming stripped 6 bases from V and 2 bases from J, with 5 bases between. The CDR3 bases are TGTGCCAGCAGCCAGGCCTACGAGCAGTACTTC. Its translation: CASSQAYEQYF. Combining the CDR3 with reference TRBV2 and TRBJ2-7 gives the whole variable domain EPEVTQTPSHQVTQMGQEVILRCVPISNHLYFYWYRQILGQKVEFLVSFYNNEISEKSEIFDDQFSVERPDGSNFTLKIRSTKLEDSAMYFCASSQAYEQYFGPGTRLTVT.

The genes are TRBV4-1 and TRBJ1-5, with a weak D call TRBD1 (5 bases). The V and J ends lost 1 base and 1 base respectively, with 8 bases between them. The CDR3 length is 15 residues. Germline CDR1 and CDR2: MGHRA and YSYEKL. For the CDR3, the DNA is TGCGCCAGCAGCCAAGTCGGGGGAAGCAATCAGCCCCAGCATTTT. This codes for CASSQVGGSNQPQHF.

V is TRBV5-1 and J is TRBJ1-2; possibly TRBD1 for D (6 bases). Germline CDR1 SGHRS, CDR2 YFSETQ. The CDR3 consists of 13 residues. Trimming removed 0 bases from V and 8 bases from J, with 11 bases in between. CDR3 region: CASSLEQGYGYTF. Here the CDR3 DNA reads TGCGCCAGCAGCTTGGAACAGGGCTACGGCTACACCTTC.

This clone has just one count. J is TRBJ2-7 and V is TRBV27; 9 nucleotides line up with TRBD1. V lost 6 bases and J lost 6; bases outside the gene matches: 6. From germline, CDR1 is MNHEY and CDR2 SMNVEV (reference sequence). This CDR3 comprises 13 residues. The CDR3 protein is CASRPGQGGEQYF. The CDR3 DNA follows: TGTGCCAGCAGGCCGGGACAGGGAGGCGAGCAGTACTTC.

This rearrangement joins TRBV27 to TRBJ1-5, with D unclear. V was shortened by 2 bases and J by 6 bases, with 14 bases between the two germline ends. Per germline, CDR1 MNHEY and CDR2 SMNVEV (reference sequence). This CDR3 is 15 amino acids long. CDR3 amino acids: CASSLTGGSGQPQHF. In nucleotides, the CDR3 is TGTGCCAGCAGTTTAACGGGAGGGAGCGGTCAGCCCCAGCATTTT.

This clone occurred a few times. This sequence joins TRBV6-4 and TRBJ1-1, with D perhaps TRBD1 (5 bases). CDR1 is MRHNA and CDR2 is SNTAGT in the germline V gene. The CDR3 covers 13 residues. V lost 6 bases to trimming and J lost 0 bases, with 8 bases between them. CDR3 loop: CASSGDLNTEAFF. The CDR3, as DNA: TGTGCCAGCAGCGGGGACTTGAACACTGAAGCTTTCTTT.

The chain recombines TRBV28 with TRBJ2-1; 9 bases are a match to TRBD1. Germline CDR1 reads MDHEN; CDR2 reads SYDVKM. Germline trimming cut 5 bases from V and 5 bases from J; bases unmatched to any gene: 4. The CDR3 is made up of 14 amino acids. The CDR3 DNA sequence: TGTGCCAGCAGTGACAGGGGGAGCCACAATGAGCAGTTCTTC. This sequence encodes CASSDRGSHNEQFF.

V gene TRBV2 combines with J gene TRBJ1-1; D is unclear. The CDR3 is 11 residues long. Germline assignment: CDR1 SNHLY and CDR2 FYNNEI. Trimming left V 7 bases short and J 4 bases short, with 7 bases between. CDR3 protein: CASKDFTEAFF. The CDR3 region has the DNA TGTGCCAGCAAAGACTTCACTGAAGCTTTCTTT.

This chain uses TRBV6-4 with TRBJ2-1; the match to TRBD2 covers 15 bases. V shed 2 bases and J 9 bases; nucleotides not matched to a gene: 8. CDR1 is MRHNA, CDR2 SNTAGT, per germline. This CDR3 is built from 17 residues. CDR3 coding DNA: TGTGCCAGCAGTGACATTGGGACTAGCGGGGGGCAAATTGAGCAGTTCTTC. Protein: CASSDIGTSGGQIEQFF.

This rearrangement joins TRBV29-1 to TRBJ2-7, with 7 bases matching TRBD1. V lost 6 bases to trimming and J lost 4 bases; unmatched junction nucleotides: 9. Per germline, CDR1 SQVTM and CDR2 ANQGSEA. CDR3 size: 13 residues. The CDR3 loop is CSVTGTEKYEQYF. The CDR3 DNA follows: TGCAGCGTGACCGGGACAGAAAAATACGAGCAGTACTTC.

The CDR3, as DNA: TGTGCCAGCTCACTAGCGAGCTCCTACGAGCAGTACTTC. Translating it yields CASSLASSYEQYF. V gene TRBV27 combines with J gene TRBJ2-7, with TRBD2 matching over 7 bases. Germline trimming cut 8 bases from V and 0 bases from J; bases unmatched to any gene: 4. CDR1 MNHEY and CDR2 SMNVEV come from the germline V gene (reference sequence). This CDR3 is 13 amino acids long.

J is TRBJ2-3 and V is TRBV4-1; 13 nucleotides align to TRBD2. After removal of 4 bases from V and 4 bases from J, the junction contained 14 bases not matched to a gene. The CDR3 totals 19 residues. Per the germline V gene, CDR1 is MGHRA and CDR2 is YSYEKL. This CDR3 is CASSLGLAGATTSSDTQYF. The CDR3 nucleotides are TGCGCCAGCAGCCTCGGACTAGCGGGGGCCACGACTTCGTCAGATACGCAGTATTTT.

The rearrangement joins TRBV27 to TRBJ2-3; D unresolved. Germline CDR1 and CDR2: MNHEY and SMNVEV (reference sequence). CDR3 length: 14 amino acids. The V gene lost 5 bases and the J gene lost 2 bases, with 11 bases spanning the gap. CDR3 in amino acids: CASSPTYPTDTQYF. CDR3 sequence (DNA): TGTGCCAGCAGTCCGACATATCCCACAGATACGCAGTATTTT.

The chain joins TRBV19 to TRBJ2-7; 13 bases match TRBD2. The CDR3 covers 15 residues. The J segment lost 5 bases and the V segment lost 1 base, leaving 2 bases of the junction unmatched. Germline CDR1 is LNHDA and CDR2 is SQIVND (reference sequence). CDR3 protein: CASSIGLAGGDEQYF. The DNA for the CDR3 is TGTGCCAGTAGTATAGGACTAGCGGGAGGCGACGAGCAGTACTTC.

This clone is labeled as medium-sized. Other DNA sequences in this specimen translate into the identical CDR3. The chain carries TRBV6-1 and TRBJ2-2; perhaps TRBD2 as D (6 bases). Trimming cost V 8 bases and J 7 bases, with 11 bases left between them. This CDR3 has 12 amino acids. Germline V gene lookup returns CDR1 MNHNS and CDR2 SASEGT. The CDR3 nucleotides read TGTGCCAGCCAATTGGGGGGCGGGGAGCTGTTTTTT. As protein: CASQLGGGELFF.